The T cell receptor beta chain under discussion was sequenced for a study of PD-1 blockade in classical Hodgkin lymphoma (dated by TCRdb to the early 2020s). About the study as a whole: Nivolumab dosing was 3 mg/kg intravenously every 2 weeks, continuing until either disease progression or unacceptable toxicity. To define a peripheral blood immune signature of response to PD-1 blockade in classical Hodgkin lymphoma, the study combined TCR beta sequencing with CyTOF.

A remark on this clone: Its antigen is currently not known. At one boundary the junction diverges from the germline segment, which might be a read error.

Results and caveats for the whole study, not just this receptor: The study covered only a single clinical trial cohort, and the causes of the repertoire differences, possibly disease activity or prior therapy, were still not defined. Lower diversity was observed in patients in whom nivolumab was started less than 1 year after ASCT, and these patients were excluded from later analyses so that confounding by immune reconstitution would be avoided. Trial patients with a complete response had baseline diversity similar to that of newly diagnosed patients, while partial responders and progressors had significantly lower diversity. Baseline TCR diversity was reported to be lower in newly diagnosed patients than in healthy donors, and even lower in relapsed/refractory patients. By C4D1, a significant rise was seen in CD4+ TCR diversity but not in CD8+ TCR diversity (p=0.0027 vs p=0.16), and the rise was most apparent among complete responders (p=0.02).

The Qiagen DNeasy kit was used to extract genomic DNA from unsorted PBMCs and from the negatively selected CD4+ and CD8+ fractions. TCR beta CDR3 regions were amplified by immunoSEQ multiplex PCR using primers annealing to V and J segments. A synthetic immune receptor repertoire was used to minimize amplification bias, and remaining bias was computationally removed after sequencing. Turning to the authors' computational methods: Repertoire diversity was quantified as the Shannon entropy index using custom Python scripts. Unsorted, CD4+ and CD8+ repertoires were analyzed separately, except for combined analyses in which CD4+ and CD8+ sequences were merged in silico. A clone was considered expanded if an increase in frequency of at least 2-fold after treatment relative to C1D1 was found, and a pseudocount of 0.5 was applied to clones undetected at baseline. Clones with 0 or 1 copy at C1D1 were defined as singleton clones, while clones with 2 or more copies were defined as non-singleton clones. Clones expanded in unsorted samples were annotated as CD4+, CD8+ or unknown by matching protein sequences in sorted samples from the same patient. Wilcoxon tests were applied to paired samples to test diversity changes from C1D1 to C4D1. TCRdb carries this immuneACCESS record with in-frame sequences only. Its versions omit some clonotypes, under half of them owing to an unresolved V gene in the studies checked, with the rest unexplained. The DNA gave D and trimming, while V, J and clone size come from that table. This sample gives tens of thousands of clones in total; around 90% of them show up just once. The ten largest clones capture about 9.3% of the sample.

The time point label here, explained by the study, means: cycle 4 day 1 (C4D1), after more than 5 weeks of nivolumab. Every trial patient had relapsed following autologous stem cell transplantation, and prior brentuximab vedotin exposure was what differed among cohorts A, B and C. The trial cohort was composed of some 57 patients with relapsed/refractory classical Hodgkin lymphoma, for whom complete response, partial response or progressive disease was recorded as best overall response. In the multi-cohort phase II CheckMate 205 trial, trial patients received single-agent nivolumab. An independent review committee assessed best overall response using the 2007 International Working Group response criteria. Trial PBMCs were collected just before the start of nivolumab (C1D1) and during therapy at cycle 2 day 1 and cycle 4 day 1. After peripheral blood was drawn into 8 mL Vacutainer Cell Preparation Tubes, PBMCs were isolated by centrifugation and then cryopreserved.

Measured from the cysteine to the phenylalanine, the CDR3 is 16 residues long. Only the CDR3 DNA is retained, 48 bases long and in frame from the first base. From the germline V gene, CDR1 is SGHTA and CDR2 is FQGNSA. The material was peripheral blood mononuclear cells (PBMCs), obtained before the fourth cycle of nivolumab. The source is a human donor with classical Hodgkin lymphoma. The sequence is built from TRBV7-2 and TRBJ1-2; the D gene assignment is ambiguous. The sequence in DNA is TGTGTCAGCAGCTTAATAACGTCATTAGCTAACTATGGCTACACCTTC. It specifies CVSSLITSLANYGYTF.